The present entry profiles one TCR beta chain with its context. The antigen remains unidentified. Diagnosis of hyperthyroidism was new in patients aged 18 to 65, and its duration was under 2 months. The data stem from a study of T cells in Graves' hyperthyroidism and ophthalmopathy. Researchers amplified the TCR beta CDR3 regions from RNA transcripts. Using the HTBI primer set, a first-round RT-PCR was run on the TCR CDR3. A single record per CDR3 protein comes from TCRdb applying MiXCR to the multiplex PCR reads. Of a few hundred thousand distinct CDR3 sequences detected, about 43% appear once; the ten largest clones hold approximately 8.2%. Study-wide findings and caveats: With a median lead of around 6.7 months before onset, the model predicted ophthalmopathy. The majority of expanded thyroid clonotypes above 0.001 also appeared in blood.

The CDR3 spans 13 residues. Trimming removed 0 bases from V and 4 bases from J, with 6 bases in between. The V gene's germline CDR1 is MNHEY and CDR2 SVGAGI. The chain links TRBV6-5 to TRBJ1-1; D unclear. This receptor was identified in a woman aged 18 to 35 with Graves' hyperthyroidism. The sample comprised peripheral blood or thyroid tissue (not recorded which). The CDR3 is CASSYSGSTEAFF. The CDR3 coding sequence is TGTGCCAGCAGTTACTCGGGGTCCACTGAAGCTTTCTTT.